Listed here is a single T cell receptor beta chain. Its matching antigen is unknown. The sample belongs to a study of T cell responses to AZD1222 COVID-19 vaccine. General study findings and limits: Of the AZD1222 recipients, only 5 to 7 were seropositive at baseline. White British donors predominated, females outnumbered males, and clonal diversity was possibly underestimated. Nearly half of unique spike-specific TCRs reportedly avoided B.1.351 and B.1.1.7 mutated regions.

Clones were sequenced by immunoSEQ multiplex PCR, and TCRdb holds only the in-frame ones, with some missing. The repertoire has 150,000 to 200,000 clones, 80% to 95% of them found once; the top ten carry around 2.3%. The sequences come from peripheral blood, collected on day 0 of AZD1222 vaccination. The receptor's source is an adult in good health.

Here the CDR3 reads CASSVEGGVYEQYF. The CDR3 bases are TGCGCCAGCAGCGTCGAAGGGGGAGTCTACGAGCAGTACTTC. This chain joins TRBV5-1 and TRBJ2-7; a possible D gene is TRBD1 (6 bases). The CDR3 contains 14 residues. V was trimmed by 4 bases and J by 3 bases, leaving 14 bases between them. The germline V gene encodes CDR1 SGHRS and CDR2 YFSETQ. Full variable domain (remainder filled in from reference TRBV5-1 and TRBJ2-7): KAGVTQTPRYLIKTRGQQVTLSCSPISGHRSVSWYQQTPGQGLQFLFEYFSETQRNKGNFPGRFSGRQFSNSRSEMNVSTLELGDSALYLCASSVEGGVYEQYFGPGTRLTVT.